This T cell receptor beta chain was found in a study of blood T cell repertoires in COVID-19. About the study: The samples span acute and convalescent COVID-19 from the United States, Italy and Spain. PBMCs, B-cell-depleted T cells, or T cells provided the cDNA or gDNA that made up the material.

In the authors' workflow: Estimation of nucleated cell counts was performed using reference gene primer amplification. Measured with immunoSEQ multiplex PCR; TCRdb has only the in-frame clones, and not every one. That table supplies the V and J calls and clone size; D and trimming were determined from the DNA. This sample has about 45,000 clones; about 89% occur once, and the top ten carry approximately 5%. This CDR3 spans 15 amino acids. The V segment lost 1 base and the J segment 3 bases; nucleotides outside the gene matches: 6. Germline assignment: CDR1 MNHNS and CDR2 SASEGT. What was sequenced was peripheral blood. The chain carries TRBV6-1 and TRBJ2-7; 7 positions agree with TRBD1. The source of this sequence is a human donor in a cohort sampled during active COVID-19. CDR3: CASSEGPGGLYEQYF. In nucleotides, the CDR3 is TGTGCCAGCAGTGAAGGGCCAGGGGGTCTCTACGAGCAGTACTTC.